This record looks at one TCR beta chain sequence and its context. Its antigen remains unknown. The data were taken from a study of cytomegalovirus exposure and HLA in healthy donors. General study findings and limits: Researchers catalogued about 150 TCR beta chains as cytomegalovirus-associated. Usually a TCR sequence was rare, but some public TCRs were found in many donors. Reports indicated that the classifier achieved high specificity and sensitivity in diagnosing cytomegalovirus status.

The donors were in the roughly 130-subject validation cohort, distinct from the approximately 730-subject first cohort. Assay: immunoSEQ multiplex PCR; the TCRdb copy retains only in-frame clones and omits some. The sample shows about 110,000 clones, roughly 90% of them seen only once. The V gene's germline CDR1 is SGHTA and CDR2 FQGNSA. The CDR3 loop spans 14 amino acids. Trimming shortened V by 1 base and J by 0 bases, and 7 bases separated the two germline ends. The sample comprised PBMCs. The V gene is TRBV7-2, the J gene TRBJ2-7, with D maybe TRBD1 (5 bases). This TCR was recovered from a woman younger than 30 in good health and CMV-seronegative. The DNA of the CDR3 is TGTGCCAGCAGCTTAGACAGGAACTCCTACGAGCAGTACTTC. Its translation: CASSLDRNSYEQYF.